This T cell receptor beta chain was recorded in a study of CD8 T cells in ankylosing spondylitis. Overall study results and limits: A TCR beta motif made of several highly homologous variants seemed typical of ankylosing spondylitis blood. Earlier studies detected some motif variants in reactive arthritis synovial fluid and blood.

In this sample, this clonotype turned up many times. The antigen is not known. CDR3 length: 13 residues. Germline V gene lookup returns CDR1 MNHEY and CDR2 SMNVEV (reference sequence). The V end lost 4 bases, the J end lost 7 bases, and 13 bases lay between the germline ends. Libraries of TCR beta came from quantitative 5'-RACE with molecular barcodes. TCRdb re-derived calls from the 5' RACE reads in MiXCR, one entry per CDR3 protein. The sample consists of 150,000 to 200,000 distinct CDR3 sequences, 13% of them appearing once. The TCR originated in a female donor with ankylosing spondylitis or in good health (not recorded which). The chain joins TRBV27 to TRBJ1-2; no reliable D call. Sequencing was done on a sample of blood, either unsorted or a sorted T cell fraction (not recorded which). Here the CDR3 DNA reads TGTGCCAGCAGTTCCCAACGTGTGAGTGGCTACACCTTC. It translates to CASSSQRVSGYTF.